This T cell receptor beta chain stems from a study of T cell repertoires in cytomegalovirus infection. This CDR3 region has 15 residues. CDR1 is SGHTA, CDR2 FQGNSA, per germline. Trimming removed 2 bases from V and 9 bases from J, with 17 bases in between. In the case of this clonotype: Its cognate antigen is unknown.

TCRdb independently ran MiXCR on the reads; one entry per CDR3 protein. The sample holds about 570,000 distinct CDR3 sequences, just under 40% seen once. Material: cultured PBMCs, obtained from culture after CMV antigen stimulation. The receptor was isolated from a human donor in good health (CMV status not recorded). Some clones in this sample may be carry-over from other donors' samples. V and J are TRBV7-2 and TRBJ2-1; possibly TRBD1 for D (6 bases). CDR3 amino acids: CASSLLTGSLGEQFF. CDR3 DNA: TGTGCCAGCAGCTTATTGACAGGTTCGTTAGGTGAGCAGTTCTTC. Variable domain in full (rest from reference TRBV7-2 and TRBJ2-1): GAGVSQSPSNKVTEKGKDVELRCDPISGHTALYWYRQSLGQGLEFLIYFQGNSAPDKSGLPSDRFSAERTGGSVSTLTIQRTQQEDSAVYLCASSLLTGSLGEQFFGPGTRLTVL.